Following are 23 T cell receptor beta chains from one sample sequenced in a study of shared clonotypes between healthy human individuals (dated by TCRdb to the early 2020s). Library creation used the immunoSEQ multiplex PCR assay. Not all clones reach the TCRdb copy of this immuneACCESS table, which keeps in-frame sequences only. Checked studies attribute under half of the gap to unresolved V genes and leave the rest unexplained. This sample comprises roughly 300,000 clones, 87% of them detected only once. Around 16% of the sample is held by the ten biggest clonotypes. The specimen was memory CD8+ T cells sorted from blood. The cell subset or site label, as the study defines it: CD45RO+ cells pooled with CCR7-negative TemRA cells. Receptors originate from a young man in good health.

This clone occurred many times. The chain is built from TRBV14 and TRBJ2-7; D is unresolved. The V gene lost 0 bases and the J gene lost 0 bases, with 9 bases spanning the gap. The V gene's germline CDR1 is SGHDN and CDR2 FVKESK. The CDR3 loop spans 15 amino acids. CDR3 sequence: CASSQDQPRSYEQYF. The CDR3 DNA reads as TGTGCCAGCAGCCAAGATCAACCGCGCTCCTACGAGCAGTACTTC.

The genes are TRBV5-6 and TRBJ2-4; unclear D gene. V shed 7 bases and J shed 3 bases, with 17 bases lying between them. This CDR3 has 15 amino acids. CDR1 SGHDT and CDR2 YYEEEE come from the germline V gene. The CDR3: CASSSMRMGKNIQYF. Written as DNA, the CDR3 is TGTGCCAGCTCCTCTATGAGGATGGGCAAAAACATTCAGTACTTC. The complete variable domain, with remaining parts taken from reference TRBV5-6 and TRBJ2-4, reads DAGVTQSPTHLIKTRGQQVTLRCSPKSGHDTVSWYQQALGQGPQFIFQYYEEEERQRGNFPDRFSGHQFPNYSSELNVNALLLGDSALYLCASSSMRMGKNIQYFGAGTRLSVL.

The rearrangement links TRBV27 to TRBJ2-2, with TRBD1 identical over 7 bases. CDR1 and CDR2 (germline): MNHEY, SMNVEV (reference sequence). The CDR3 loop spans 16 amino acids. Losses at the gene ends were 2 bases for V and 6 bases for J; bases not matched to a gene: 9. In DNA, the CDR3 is TGTGCCAGCAGTTTAAGTACAGGGGCTTTACCCGGGGAGCTGTTTTTT. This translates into CASSLSTGALPGELFF.

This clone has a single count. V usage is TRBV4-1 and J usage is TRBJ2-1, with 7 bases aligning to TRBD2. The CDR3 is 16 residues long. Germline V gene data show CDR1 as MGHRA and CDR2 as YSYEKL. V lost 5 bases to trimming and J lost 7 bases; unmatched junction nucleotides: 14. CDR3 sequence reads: CASSSPTGGLKNEQFF. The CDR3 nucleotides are TGCGCCAGCAGCTCCCCGACGGGGGGACTTAAAAATGAGCAGTTCTTC.

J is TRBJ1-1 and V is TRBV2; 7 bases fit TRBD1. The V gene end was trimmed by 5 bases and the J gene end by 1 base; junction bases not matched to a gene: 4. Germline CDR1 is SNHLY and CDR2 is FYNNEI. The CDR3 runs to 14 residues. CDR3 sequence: CASSPQGTNTEAFF. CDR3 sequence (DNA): TGTGCCAGCAGTCCACAGGGGACGAACACTGAAGCTTTCTTT.

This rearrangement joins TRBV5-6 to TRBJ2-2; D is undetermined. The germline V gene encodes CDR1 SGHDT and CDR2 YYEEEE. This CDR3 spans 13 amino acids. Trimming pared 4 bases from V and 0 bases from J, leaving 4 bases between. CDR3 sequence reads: CASSGTNTGELFF. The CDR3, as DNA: TGTGCCAGCAGCGGCACGAACACCGGGGAGCTGTTTTTT.

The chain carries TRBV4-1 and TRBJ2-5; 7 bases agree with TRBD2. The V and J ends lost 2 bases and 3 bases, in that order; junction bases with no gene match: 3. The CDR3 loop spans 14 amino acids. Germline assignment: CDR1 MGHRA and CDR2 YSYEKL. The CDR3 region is CASSQTSAEETQYF. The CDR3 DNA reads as TGCGCCAGCAGCCAAACTAGCGCCGAAGAGACCCAGTACTTC.

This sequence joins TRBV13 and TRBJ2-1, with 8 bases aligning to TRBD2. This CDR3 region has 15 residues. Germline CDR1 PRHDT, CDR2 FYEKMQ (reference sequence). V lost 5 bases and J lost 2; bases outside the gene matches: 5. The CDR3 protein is CASSAGRDTYNEQFF. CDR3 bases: TGTGCCAGCAGCGCCGGGAGGGACACCTACAATGAGCAGTTCTTC. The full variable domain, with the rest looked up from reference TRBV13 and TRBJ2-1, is AAGVIQSPRHLIKEKRETATLKCYPIPRHDTVYWYQQGPGQDPQFLISFYEKMQSDKGSIPDRFSAQQFSDYHSELNMSSLELGDSALYFCASSAGRDTYNEQFFGPGTRLTVL.

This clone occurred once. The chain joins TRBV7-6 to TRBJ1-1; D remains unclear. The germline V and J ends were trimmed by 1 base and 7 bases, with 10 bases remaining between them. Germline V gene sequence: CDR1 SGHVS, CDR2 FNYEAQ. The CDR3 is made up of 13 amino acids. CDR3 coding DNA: TGTGCCAGCAGCTTAGAAACGGGCTTTGAAGCTTTCTTT. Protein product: CASSLETGFEAFF.

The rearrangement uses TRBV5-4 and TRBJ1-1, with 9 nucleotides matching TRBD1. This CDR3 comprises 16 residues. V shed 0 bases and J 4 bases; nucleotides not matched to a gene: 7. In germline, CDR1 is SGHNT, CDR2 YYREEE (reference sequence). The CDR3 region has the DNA TGTGCCAGCAGCTTGGGGGGACAGGGTCCGTTCACTGAAGCTTTCTTT. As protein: CASSLGGQGPFTEAFF.

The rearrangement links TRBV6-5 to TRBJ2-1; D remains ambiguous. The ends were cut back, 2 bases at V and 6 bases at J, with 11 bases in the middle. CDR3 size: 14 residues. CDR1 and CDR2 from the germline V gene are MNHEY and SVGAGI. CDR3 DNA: TGTGCCAGCAGTTACGAGGCCTCGGCCAATGAGCAGTTCTTC. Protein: CASSYEASANEQFF.

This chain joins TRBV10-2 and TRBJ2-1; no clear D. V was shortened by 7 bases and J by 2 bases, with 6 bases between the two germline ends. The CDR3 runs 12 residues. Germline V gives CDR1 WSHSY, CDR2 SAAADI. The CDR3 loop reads CASMWAYNEQFF. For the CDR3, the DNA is TGCGCCAGCATGTGGGCCTACAATGAGCAGTTCTTC.

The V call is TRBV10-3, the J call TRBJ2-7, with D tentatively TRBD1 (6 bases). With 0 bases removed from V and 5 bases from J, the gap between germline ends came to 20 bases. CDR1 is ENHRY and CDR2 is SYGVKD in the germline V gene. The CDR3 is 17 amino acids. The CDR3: CAISESSRYRERHEQYF. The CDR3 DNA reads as TGTGCCATCAGTGAGTCGAGTCGTTACAGGGAAAGGCACGAGCAGTACTTC.

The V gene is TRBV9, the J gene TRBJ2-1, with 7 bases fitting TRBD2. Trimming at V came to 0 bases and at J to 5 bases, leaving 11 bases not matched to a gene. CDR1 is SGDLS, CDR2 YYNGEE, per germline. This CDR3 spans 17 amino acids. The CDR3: CASSVGVTSGVDNEQFF. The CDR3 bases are TGTGCCAGCAGCGTAGGGGTGACAAGCGGGGTTGACAATGAGCAGTTCTTC.

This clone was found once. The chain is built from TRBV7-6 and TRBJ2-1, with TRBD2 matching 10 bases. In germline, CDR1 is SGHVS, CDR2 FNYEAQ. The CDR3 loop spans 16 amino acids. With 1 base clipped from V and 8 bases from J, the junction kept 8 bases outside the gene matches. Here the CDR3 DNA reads TGTGCCAGCAGCTTAGTGGCCAGCGGGAGGGGATATGAGCAGTTCTTC. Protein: CASSLVASGRGYEQFF.

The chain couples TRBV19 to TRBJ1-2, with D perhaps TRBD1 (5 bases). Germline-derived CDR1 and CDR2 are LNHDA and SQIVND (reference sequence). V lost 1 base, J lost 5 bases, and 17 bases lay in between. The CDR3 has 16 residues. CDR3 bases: TGTGCCAGTAGTATAGTAGACTTCGAAGAGGGGTATGGCTACACCTTC. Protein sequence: CASSIVDFEEGYGYTF.

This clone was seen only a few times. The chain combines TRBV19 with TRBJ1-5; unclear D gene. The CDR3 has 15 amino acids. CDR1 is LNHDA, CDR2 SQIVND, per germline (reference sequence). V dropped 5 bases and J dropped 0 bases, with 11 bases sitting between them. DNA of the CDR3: TGTGCCAGTAGTCCCTCCGGTGATAGCAATCAGCCCCAGCATTTT. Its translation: CASSPSGDSNQPQHF. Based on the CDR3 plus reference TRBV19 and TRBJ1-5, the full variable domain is DGGITQSPKYLFRKEGQNVTLSCEQNLNHDAMYWYRQDPGQGLRLIYYSQIVNDFQKGDIAEGYSVSREKKESFPLTVTSAQKNPTAFYLCASSPSGDSNQPQHFGDGTRLSIL.

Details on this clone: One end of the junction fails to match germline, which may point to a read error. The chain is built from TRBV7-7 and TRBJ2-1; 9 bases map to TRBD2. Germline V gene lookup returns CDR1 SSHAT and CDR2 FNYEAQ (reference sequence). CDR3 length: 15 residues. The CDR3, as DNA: TGTGCTAGCAGCTTAGCTAGCGGGAAATATAATGAGCAGTTCTTC. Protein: CASSLASGKYNEQFF.

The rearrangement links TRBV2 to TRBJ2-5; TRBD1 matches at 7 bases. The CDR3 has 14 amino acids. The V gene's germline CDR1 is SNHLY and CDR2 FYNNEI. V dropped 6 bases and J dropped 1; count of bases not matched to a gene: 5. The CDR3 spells CASRSTGTQETQYF. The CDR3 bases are TGTGCCAGCAGGTCGACAGGGACCCAAGAGACCCAGTACTTC. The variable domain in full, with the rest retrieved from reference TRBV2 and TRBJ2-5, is EPEVTQTPSHQVTQMGQEVILRCVPISNHLYFYWYRQILGQKVEFLVSFYNNEISEKSEIFDDQFSVERPDGSNFTLKIRSTKLEDSAMYFCASRSTGTQETQYFGPGTRLLVL.

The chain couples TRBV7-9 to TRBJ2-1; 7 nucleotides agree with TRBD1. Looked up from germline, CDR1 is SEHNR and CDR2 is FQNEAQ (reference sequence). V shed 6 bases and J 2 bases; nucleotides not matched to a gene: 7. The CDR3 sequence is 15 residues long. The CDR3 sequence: CASRRGQRTYNEQFF. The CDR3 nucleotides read TGTGCCAGCAGACGGGGACAGCGGACCTACAATGAGCAGTTCTTC.

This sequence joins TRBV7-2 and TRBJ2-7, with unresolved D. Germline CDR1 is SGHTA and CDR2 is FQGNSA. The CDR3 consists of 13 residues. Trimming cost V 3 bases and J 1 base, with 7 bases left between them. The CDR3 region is CASSFYSSYEQYF. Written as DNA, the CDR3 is TGTGCCAGCAGCTTTTACTCGTCCTACGAGCAGTACTTC.

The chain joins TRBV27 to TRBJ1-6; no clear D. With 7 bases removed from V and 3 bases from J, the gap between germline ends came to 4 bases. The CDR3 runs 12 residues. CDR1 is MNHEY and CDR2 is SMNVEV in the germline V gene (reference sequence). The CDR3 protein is CASTLYNSPLHF. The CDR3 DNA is TGTGCCAGCACCCTCTATAATTCACCCCTCCACTTT.

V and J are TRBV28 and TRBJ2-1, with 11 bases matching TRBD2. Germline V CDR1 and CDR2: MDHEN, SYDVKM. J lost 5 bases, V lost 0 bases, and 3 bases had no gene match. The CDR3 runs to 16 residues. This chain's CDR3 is CASSLWTSGDHNEQFF. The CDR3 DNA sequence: TGTGCCAGCAGTTTATGGACTAGCGGGGACCACAATGAGCAGTTCTTC.